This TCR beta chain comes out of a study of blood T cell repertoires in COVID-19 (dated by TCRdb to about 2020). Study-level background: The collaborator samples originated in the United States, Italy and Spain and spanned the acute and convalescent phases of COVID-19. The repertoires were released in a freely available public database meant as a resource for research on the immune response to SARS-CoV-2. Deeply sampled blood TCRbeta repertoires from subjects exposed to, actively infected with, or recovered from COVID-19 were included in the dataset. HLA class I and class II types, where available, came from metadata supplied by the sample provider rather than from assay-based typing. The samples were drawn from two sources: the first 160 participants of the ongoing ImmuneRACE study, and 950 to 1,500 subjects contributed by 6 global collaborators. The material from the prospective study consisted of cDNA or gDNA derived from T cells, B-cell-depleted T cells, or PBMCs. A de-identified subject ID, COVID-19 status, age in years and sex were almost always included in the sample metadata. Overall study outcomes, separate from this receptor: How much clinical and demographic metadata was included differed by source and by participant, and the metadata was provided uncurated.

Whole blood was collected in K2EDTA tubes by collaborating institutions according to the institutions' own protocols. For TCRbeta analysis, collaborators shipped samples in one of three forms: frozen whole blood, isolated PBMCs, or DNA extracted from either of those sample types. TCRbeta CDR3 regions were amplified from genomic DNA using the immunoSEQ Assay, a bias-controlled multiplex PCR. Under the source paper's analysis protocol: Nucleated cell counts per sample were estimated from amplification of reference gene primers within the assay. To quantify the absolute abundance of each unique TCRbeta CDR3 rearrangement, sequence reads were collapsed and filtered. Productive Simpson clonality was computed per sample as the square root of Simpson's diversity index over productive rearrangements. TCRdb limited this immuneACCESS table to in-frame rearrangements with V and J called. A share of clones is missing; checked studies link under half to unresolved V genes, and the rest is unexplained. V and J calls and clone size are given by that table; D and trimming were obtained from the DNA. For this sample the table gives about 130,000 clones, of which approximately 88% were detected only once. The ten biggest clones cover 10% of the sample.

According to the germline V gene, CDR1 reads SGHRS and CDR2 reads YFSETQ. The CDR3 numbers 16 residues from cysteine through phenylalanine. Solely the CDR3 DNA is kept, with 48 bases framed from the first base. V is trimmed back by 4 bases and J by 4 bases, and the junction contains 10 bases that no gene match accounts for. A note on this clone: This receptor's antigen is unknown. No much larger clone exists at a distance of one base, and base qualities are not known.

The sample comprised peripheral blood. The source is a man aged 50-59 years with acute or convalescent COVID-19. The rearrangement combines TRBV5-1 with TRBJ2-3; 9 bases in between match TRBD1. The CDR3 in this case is CASSPGTGSAADTQYF. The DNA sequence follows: TGCGCCAGCAGCCCCGGGACAGGGTCGGCGGCAGATACGCAGTATTTT.